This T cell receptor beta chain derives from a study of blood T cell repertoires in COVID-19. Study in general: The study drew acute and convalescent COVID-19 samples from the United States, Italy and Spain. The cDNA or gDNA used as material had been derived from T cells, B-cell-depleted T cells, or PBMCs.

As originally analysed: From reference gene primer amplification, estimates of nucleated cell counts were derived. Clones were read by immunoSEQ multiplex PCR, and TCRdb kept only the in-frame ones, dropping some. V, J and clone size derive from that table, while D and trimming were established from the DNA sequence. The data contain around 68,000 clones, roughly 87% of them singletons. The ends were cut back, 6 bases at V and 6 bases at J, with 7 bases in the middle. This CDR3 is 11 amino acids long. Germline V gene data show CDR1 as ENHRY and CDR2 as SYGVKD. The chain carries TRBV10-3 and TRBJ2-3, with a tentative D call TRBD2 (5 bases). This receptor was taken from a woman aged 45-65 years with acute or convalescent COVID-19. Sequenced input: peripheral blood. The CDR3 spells CAISAGDTQYF. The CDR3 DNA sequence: TGTGCCATCAGCGCGGGTGATACGCAGTATTTT.